This is a list of T cell receptor beta chains from one sample in a study of T-cell memory formation after mild COVID-19. TCRdb reprocessed the 5' RACE reads via MiXCR and lists one record per CDR3 protein. The table includes just over 300,000 distinct CDR3 sequences, 15% to 20% detected once. Sequencing used PBMCs or a T cell subset sorted from them (not recorded which). Receptor source: a man between 18 and 29 years old who had mild COVID-19 (a few samples of this study predate the infection). Cell type and time point are not known. The CDR3 runs from the conserved cysteine through the conserved F or W. D genes are given only for firm matches. Clone size is not always given. Where it is, it says once, few, many or a class for expanded clones.

CDR3 DNA	CDR3 protein	V gene	J gene	D gene	clone size
TGTGCCAGCAGTCCGCCCTTCACAGGGAAGTGGGGCTACACCTTC	CASSPPFTGKWGYTF	TRBV12-3/TRBV12-4	TRBJ1-2	NA	NA
TGTGCCAGCAGCCAAGATGGCACTAGCGGGGGGAGAGAGACCCAGTACTTC	CASSQDGTSGGRETQYF	TRBV4-2	TRBJ2-5	TRBD2	few
TGTGCCGGAAGAAGACTAGCGGGATCCGGGGAGCTGTTTTTT	CAGRRLAGSGELFF	TRBV19	TRBJ2-2	TRBD2	NA
TGTGCCAGCAGGCCTCAGGGAGACCAGCCCCAGCATTTT	CASRPQGDQPQHF	TRBV6-5	TRBJ1-5	NA	NA
TGTGCCAGCATTTCTGTTGTAGCCCCAGATACGCAGTATTTT	CASISVVAPDTQYF	TRBV12-3/TRBV12-4	TRBJ2-3	NA	few
TGCAGCGTTGATTGGGGTTCAGATACGCAGTATTTT	CSVDWGSDTQYF	TRBV29-1	TRBJ2-3	NA	few
TGTGCCAGCAGTACTTACAGGAGTAGCAATCAGCCCCAGCATTTT	CASSTYRSSNQPQHF	TRBV6-5	TRBJ1-5	NA	NA
TGTGCCAGCAGTGAACGCCAGACAGGGAGTAGTCTATACAATGAGCAGTTCTTC	CASSERQTGSSLYNEQFF	TRBV25-1	TRBJ2-1	TRBD1	few
TGCGCCAGCAACCCGAGGACTGGCGAGACCCAGTACTTC	CASNPRTGETQYF	TRBV5-1	TRBJ2-5	NA	few
TGCGCCAGCAGCCGAGCCCGATGGAATGAGCAGTTCTTC	CASSRARWNEQFF	TRBV4-1	TRBJ2-1	NA	few
TGTGCCAGCAGTTATGTCGGGTTACCTGGTAATTCACCCCTCCACTTT	CASSYVGLPGNSPLHF	TRBV6-5	TRBJ1-6	NA	NA
TGCGCCAGCAGCTTGGCCGGCAGGGAGAACACTGAAGCTTTCTTT	CASSLAGRENTEAFF	TRBV5-1	TRBJ1-1	NA	few
TGTGCCAGCAGCCTCGGGACAGGCACCGGGGAGCTGTTTTTT	CASSLGTGTGELFF	TRBV9	TRBJ2-2	TRBD1	NA
TGTGCCAGCAGCGGGTCGTTTACTGAAGCTTTCTTT	CASSGSFTEAFF	TRBV27	TRBJ1-1	NA	NA
TGCGCCAGCAGCCAAGGGTTCCGGGACATGCATTGGGAGCAGTACTTC	CASSQGFRDMHWEQYF	TRBV4-3	TRBJ2-7	NA	few
TGTGCCAGCAGTTTAATGGGGGGCGGCTACACCTTC	CASSLMGGGYTF	TRBV28	TRBJ1-2	NA	NA
TGCGCCAGCAGCCAAGATAGGACGCTGGGAGATACGCAGTATTTT	CASSQDRTLGDTQYF	TRBV4-3	TRBJ2-3	NA	NA
TGTGCAGGCGGCTCTGGGGCCAACGTCCTGACTTTC	CAGGSGANVLTF	TRBV6-6	TRBJ2-6	NA	NA
TGTGCCAGCAGTGCCGAACAGGGAGGCTATGGCTACACCTTC	CASSAEQGGYGYTF	TRBV6-4	TRBJ1-2	NA	NA
TGTGCCAGCTCACCGACCCGGGGTTACAATGAGCAGTTCTTC	CASSPTRGYNEQFF	TRBV18	TRBJ2-1	NA	NA
TGCGCCAGCGGAGAGGTTGCGGAGCTGTTTTTT	CASGEVAELFF	TRBV5-1	TRBJ2-2	NA	NA
TGTGCCAGCTCAGTCCGGGACAGGGAATGGGAGACCCAGTACTTC	CASSVRDREWETQYF	TRBV18	TRBJ2-5	TRBD1	NA
TGTGCCAGCAGCCAACGGGGGGGCACAGATACGCAGTATTTT	CASSQRGGTDTQYF	TRBV4-2	TRBJ2-3	TRBD2	many
TGCAGCGTTAAGGGTGGGGTCGATGAGTACTTC	CSVKGGVDEYF	TRBV29-1	TRBJ2-7	NA	NA
TGCGCCAGCAGGGGACAGATGGGGGATGGCTACACCTTC	CASRGQMGDGYTF	TRBV5-1	TRBJ1-2	TRBD1	NA
TGTGCCAGCAGTTTTAGATCTCTAGCGGGGGGGAAGGAGCAGTTCTTC	CASSFRSLAGGKEQFF	TRBV12-3/TRBV12-4	TRBJ2-1	TRBD2	few
TGTGCCAGCAGTTCCCCGGACACCTCCTATGGCTACACCTTC	CASSSPDTSYGYTF	TRBV12-3/TRBV12-4	TRBJ1-2	NA	NA
TGTGCCAGCAGCCAAGTTAATGGGAACACTGAAGCTTTCTTT	CASSQVNGNTEAFF	TRBV3-1	TRBJ1-1	NA	NA
TGTGCCAGCAGCTCCACGGTGGGGACGGCCGGGGAGCTGTTTTTT	CASSSTVGTAGELFF	TRBV7-3	TRBJ2-2	NA	many
TGTGCCAGCAGTTACATCGGGGGGACTGAAGCTTTCTTT	CASSYIGGTEAFF	TRBV6-2/TRBV6-3	TRBJ1-1	NA	many
TGTGCCAGCAGAGCAGGGTCCTTCACTGAAGCTTTCTTT	CASRAGSFTEAFF	TRBV7-9	TRBJ1-1	NA	few
TGTGCCAGCAGTTTGATAGGGGGCTTCGGCTACACCTTC	CASSLIGGFGYTF	TRBV12-3/TRBV12-4	TRBJ1-2	TRBD1	NA
TGTGCCAGCAGCCCCCAACCGGACAGACCCACAGATACGCAGTATTTT	CASSPQPDRPTDTQYF	TRBV4-2	TRBJ2-3	NA	NA
TGCGCCAGCAGCTCGGGGACAGCAAACGACGAGCAGTACTTC	CASSSGTANDEQYF	TRBV5-1	TRBJ2-7	TRBD1	NA
TGTGCCAGCAGTTTGTCCTGGCGCAATCAGCCCCAGCATTTT	CASSLSWRNQPQHF	TRBV12-3/TRBV12-4	TRBJ1-5	NA	few
TGTGCCTGGGGGGGGAGTTACGAGCAGTACTTC	CAWGGSYEQYF	TRBV30	TRBJ2-7	NA	few
TGCAGTGCTTACGACAGAAGGTTGGGCAATCAGCCCCAGCATTTT	CSAYDRRLGNQPQHF	TRBV20-1	TRBJ1-5	NA	NA